These 12 T cell receptor beta chains were sequenced from one sample in a study of early T cells in non-severe SARS-CoV-2 infection. TCRdb ran MiXCR on the 5' RACE reads and lists one entry per CDR3 protein. The data contain tens of thousands of distinct CDR3 sequences, under 6% of them singletons. Sequencing input: whole blood. The receptors derive from an adult who was a healthcare worker with PCR-confirmed SARS-CoV-2 infection or an uninfected control (not recorded which).

V is TRBV27 and J is TRBJ2-3; D remains ambiguous. The CDR3 is made up of 14 amino acids. Trimming shortened V by 3 bases and J by 1 base, and 8 bases separated the two germline ends. Germline V gives CDR1 MNHEY, CDR2 SMNVEV (reference sequence). The CDR3 spells CASSFLGRTDTQYF. In nucleotides, the CDR3 is TGTGCCAGCAGTTTCCTCGGACGCACAGATACGCAGTATTTT.

This clonotype was found many times. This rearrangement joins TRBV29-1 to TRBJ2-1; TRBD1 aligns across 9 bases. This CDR3 has 14 amino acids. The ends lost 5 bases at V and 4 bases at J; junction bases unmatched: 6. CDR1 is SQVTM, CDR2 ANQGSEA, per germline. The CDR3 region is CSVPPGQGYNEQFF. The CDR3 nucleotides are TGCAGCGTTCCCCCTGGACAGGGGTACAATGAGCAGTTCTTC.

This clonotype was counted many times. The V gene is TRBV28, the J gene TRBJ2-1; D call uncertain. CDR3 length: 14 amino acids. V gave up 6 bases and J gave up 0 bases, with 9 bases separating them. The germline gives CDR1 MDHEN, CDR2 SYDVKM. The DNA of the CDR3 is TGTGCCAGCAGCTCCGCGCCCTCCTACAATGAGCAGTTCTTC. Amino acids: CASSSAPSYNEQFF.

The CDR3 spells CSVKDRVIAEAFF. The CDR3 DNA reads TGCAGCGTGAAGGACAGGGTAATAGCTGAAGCTTTCTTT. This chain uses TRBV29-1 with TRBJ1-1; TRBD1 matches 8 bases. J gave up 6 bases and V 6 bases, and 9 bases lay outside the gene matches. The CDR3 consists of 13 residues. The germline CDR1 and CDR2 sequences are SQVTM and ANQGSEA.

This clonotype showed up many times. The chain joins TRBV20-1 to TRBJ2-1; D call uncertain. Germline V CDR1 and CDR2: DFQATT, SNEGSKA (reference sequence). CDR3 length: 11 amino acids. V was shortened by 1 base and J by 5 bases, with 3 bases between the two germline ends. The CDR3 loop is CSARGDNEQFF. The DNA for the CDR3 is TGCAGTGCTAGAGGGGACAATGAGCAGTTCTTC.

Ten or more counts support this clonotype. Here the CDR3 DNA reads TGCAGTGCTCCGCGACCAGGCAGCTCTGGAAACACCATATATTTT. It translates to CSAPRPGSSGNTIYF. This chain links TRBV20-1 with TRBJ1-3; D unresolved. This CDR3 spans 15 amino acids. V lost 5 bases to trimming and J lost 0 bases, with 14 bases between them. CDR1 and CDR2 from the germline V gene are DFQATT and SNEGSKA (reference sequence).

This clonotype has a handful of counts. The chain has TRBV6-6 and TRBJ1-2; D possibly corresponds to TRBD1 (6 bases). V was clipped by 6 bases and J by 4 bases, with 18 bases between them. Germline loops: CDR1 MNHNY, CDR2 SVGAGI (reference sequence). The CDR3 covers 15 residues. In nucleotides, the CDR3 is TGTGCCAGCAGCCGAGCCAGGGACACCGCCTATGGCTACACCTTC. Its protein is CASSRARDTAYGYTF.

The chain links TRBV18 to TRBJ1-1; D is unresolved. The V and J ends lost 3 bases and 2 bases respectively, with 19 bases between them. The CDR3 runs to 17 residues. The germline V gene encodes CDR1 KGHSH and CDR2 LQKENI. The CDR3: CASSPRQLRAPNTEAFF. CDR3 coding DNA: TGTGCCAGCTCACCTCGGCAGTTGAGGGCACCAAACACTGAAGCTTTCTTT. The full variable domain, its missing parts supplied by reference TRBV18 and TRBJ1-1, is NAGVMQNPRHLVRRRGQEARLRCSPMKGHSHVYWYRQLPEEGLKFMVYLQKENIIDESGMPKERFSAEFPKEGPSILRIQQVVRGDSAAYFCASSPRQLRAPNTEAFFGQGTRLTVV.

This clonotype has more than one count but fewer than ten. The chain uses TRBV29-1 and TRBJ2-1; 7 nucleotides match TRBD2. The CDR3 loop spans 15 amino acids. V was clipped by 7 bases and J by 9 bases; unmatched bases: 18. From germline, CDR1 is SQVTM and CDR2 ANQGSEA. Here the CDR3 reads CSADPPGGKEGEQFF. In DNA, the CDR3 is TGCAGCGCCGACCCCCCCGGGGGGAAAGAGGGTGAGCAGTTCTTC.

This clonotype was seen more than once but under ten times. V usage is TRBV30 and J usage is TRBJ2-3; 11 nucleotides line up with TRBD1. Trimming at V came to 1 base and at J to 4 bases, leaving 7 bases not matched to a gene. The CDR3 length is 16 residues. From germline, CDR1 is GTSNPN and CDR2 SVGIG (reference sequence). This CDR3 reads CAWSAGTGGSPDTQYF. CDR3 DNA sequence: TGTGCCTGGAGTGCCGGGACAGGGGGTAGCCCAGATACGCAGTATTTT.

V gene TRBV5-1 combines with J gene TRBJ1-1; possibly TRBD1 for D (5 bases). The ends were cut back, 3 bases at V and 1 base at J, with 10 bases in the middle. This CDR3 spans 14 amino acids. Germline V lookup: CDR1 SGHRS, CDR2 YFSETQ. DNA of the CDR3: TGCGCCAGCAGCTCCGGGGCCCAGAACACTGAAGCTTTCTTT. It yields the protein CASSSGAQNTEAFF.

This clonotype showed up just a few times. This chain joins TRBV5-1 and TRBJ2-1, with TRBD1 matching over 9 bases. This CDR3 comprises 16 residues. V shed 3 bases, J shed 4 bases, and the junction held 8 bases outside the gene matches. Germline CDR1 SGHRS, CDR2 YFSETQ. The CDR3 region is CASSSQGTGTYNEQFF. In DNA form, the CDR3 reads TGCGCCAGCAGCTCCCAAGGGACAGGGACGTACAATGAGCAGTTCTTC.